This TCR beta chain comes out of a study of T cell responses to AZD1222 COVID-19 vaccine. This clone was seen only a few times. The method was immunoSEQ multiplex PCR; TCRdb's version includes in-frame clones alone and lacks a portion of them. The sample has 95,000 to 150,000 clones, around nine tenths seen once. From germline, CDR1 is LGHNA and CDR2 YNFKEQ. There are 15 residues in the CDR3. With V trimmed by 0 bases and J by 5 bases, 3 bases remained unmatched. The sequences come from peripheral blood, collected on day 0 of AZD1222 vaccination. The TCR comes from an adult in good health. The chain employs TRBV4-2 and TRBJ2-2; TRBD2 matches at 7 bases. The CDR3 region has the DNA TGTGCCAGCAGCCAAGACTACGGGGGGACCGGGGAGCTGTTTTTT. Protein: CASSQDYGGTGELFF.